This TCR beta chain was captured in a study of CD4+ T cells in melanoma. Study-wide findings and caveats: CD8+ T cell, macrophage and B cell function reportedly correlated with neoantigen-specific CD4+ T cells.

The CDR3 consists of 11 residues. Germline V gene data show CDR1 as MNHEY and CDR2 as SVGAGI. Trimming stripped 6 bases from V and 2 bases from J, with 4 bases between. Measured with immunoSEQ multiplex PCR; TCRdb has only the in-frame clones, and not every one. Here the sample spans about 9,600 clones, over 70% being singletons. Note on this clone: Its antigen is unknown.

Material for sequencing was cells from a culture (not recorded whether cultured in vitro). This sequence originates from a human donor with melanoma. The chain links TRBV6-5 to TRBJ1-2; D not resolved. The CDR3 region is CASSPNYGYTF. The DNA of the CDR3 is TGTGCCAGCAGCCCCAACTATGGCTACACCTTC.